A selection of T cell receptor beta chains follows, all from one sample in a study of blood T cell repertoires in COVID-19. Clones were sequenced by immunoSEQ multiplex PCR, and TCRdb holds only the in-frame ones, with some missing. The sample lists some 120,000 clones; roughly four fifths were seen once. Sequencing used PBMCs or T cells enriched from blood (not recorded which). These receptors were obtained from a man aged 25-45 years who had recovered from COVID-19. CDR3s include the opening cysteine and the closing phenylalanine or tryptophan. D genes are given only for firm matches. Not every row has a clone size; where given, it reads once, few, many or a size class.

CDR3 DNA: TGCGCCAGCAGCCAAGATGACGGGGAGGGGAATACTGAAGCTTTCTTT
CDR3 protein: CASSQDDGEGNTEAFF
clone size: NA
D gene: NA
V gene: TRBV4-1
J gene: TRBJ1-1

CDR3 DNA: TGCGCCAGCAGCCTGGGACTAGCGGGGGCGAACACCGGGGAGCTGTTTTTT
CDR3 protein: CASSLGLAGANTGELFF
clone size: NA
D gene: TRBD2
V gene: TRBV5-1
J gene: TRBJ2-2

CDR3 DNA: TGTGCCAGCAGCTCCGGGACAGGGGACGAAAAACTGTTTTTT
CDR3 protein: CASSSGTGDEKLFF
clone size: NA
D gene: TRBD1
V gene: TRBV6-5
J gene: TRBJ1-4

CDR3 DNA: TGTGCCAGCACCAAATTCGGGTATAAATCCACCGGGGAGCTGTTTTTT
CDR3 protein: CASTKFGYKSTGELFF
clone size: NA
D gene: NA
V gene: TRBV7-9
J gene: TRBJ2-2

CDR3 DNA: TGTGCCAGTAGTATGGAGGACAGAGCTAATGAAAAACTGTTTTTT
CDR3 protein: CASSMEDRANEKLFF
clone size: NA
D gene: NA
V gene: TRBV19
J gene: TRBJ1-4

CDR3 DNA: TGTGCCAGCAGCTACGGGACAGGGGATCACTATGGCTACACCTTC
CDR3 protein: CASSYGTGDHYGYTF
clone size: once
D gene: TRBD1
V gene: TRBV7-9
J gene: TRBJ1-2

CDR3 DNA: TGTGCCAGCAGCCAAGACAGGGATCAGCCCCAGCATTTT
CDR3 protein: CASSQDRDQPQHF
clone size: many
D gene: TRBD1
V gene: TRBV6-5
J gene: TRBJ1-5

CDR3 DNA: TGTGCCAGCGGTCGGGACAGGGAGGACTACACCTTC
CDR3 protein: CASGRDREDYTF
clone size: NA
D gene: TRBD1
V gene: TRBV5-4
J gene: TRBJ1-2

CDR3 DNA: TGTGCCAGCAGCCCCAATTTCTTTGGCGGCTACACCTTC
CDR3 protein: CASSPNFFGGYTF
clone size: NA
D gene: NA
V gene: TRBV3-1/TRBV3-2
J gene: TRBJ1-2

CDR3 DNA: TGTGCCAGTAGTATATACCCCGGGACATTGAACACTGAAGCTTTCTTT
CDR3 protein: CASSIYPGTLNTEAFF
clone size: NA
D gene: NA
V gene: TRBV19
J gene: TRBJ1-1

CDR3 DNA: TGTGCCAGCAGCTTAAGCTTTTTAGCGGGCTCCTACAATGAGCAGTTCTTC
CDR3 protein: CASSLSFLAGSYNEQFF
clone size: NA
D gene: TRBD2
V gene: TRBV11-2
J gene: TRBJ2-1

CDR3 DNA: TGTGCCAGCAGCCCACAGGAAGGGCCAGATACGCAGTATTTT
CDR3 protein: CASSPQEGPDTQYF
clone size: once
D gene: NA
V gene: TRBV5-4
J gene: TRBJ2-3